The sequence of this TCR beta chain was determined in a study of T cell changes during pregnancy in multiple sclerosis. The assay was immunoSEQ multiplex PCR, and TCRdb's table has in-frame clones only and misses some. The data hold approximately 65,000 clones, with under 95% observed a single time. V was trimmed by 0 bases and J by 9 bases, leaving 8 bases between them. Germline lookup yields CDR1 SGHDN and CDR2 FVKESK. This CDR3 is built from 12 residues. This clone came up a few times. This clonotype was sampled from a female donor in good health, enrolled as a control in a pregnancy study. Here the sequenced sample was peripheral blood, taken in the third trimester of pregnancy. The V gene is TRBV14, the J gene TRBJ1-1; no clear D gene. This CDR3 reads CASSQEAPKAFF. For the CDR3, the DNA is TGTGCCAGCAGCCAAGAGGCCCCAAAAGCTTTCTTT.